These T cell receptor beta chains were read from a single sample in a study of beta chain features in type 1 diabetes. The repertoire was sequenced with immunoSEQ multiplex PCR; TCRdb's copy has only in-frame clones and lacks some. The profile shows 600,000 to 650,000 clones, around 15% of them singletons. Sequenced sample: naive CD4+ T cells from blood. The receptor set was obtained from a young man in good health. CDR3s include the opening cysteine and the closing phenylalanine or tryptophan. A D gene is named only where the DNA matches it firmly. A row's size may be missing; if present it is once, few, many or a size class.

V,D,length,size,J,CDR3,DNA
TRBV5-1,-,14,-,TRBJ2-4,CASSLEGGKNIQYF,TGCGCCAGCAGCTTGGAAGGCGGAAAAAACATTCAGTACTTC
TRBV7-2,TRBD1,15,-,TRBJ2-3,CASSLKRGGPDTQYF,TGTGCCAGCAGCTTAAAAAGAGGGGGCCCAGATACGCAGTATTTT
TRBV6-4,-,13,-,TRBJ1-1,CASSRRENTEAFF,TGTGCCAGCAGCCGGCGGGAGAACACTGAAGCTTTCTTT
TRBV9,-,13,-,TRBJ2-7,CASTPPGGVEQYF,TGTGCCAGCACCCCCCCCGGGGGAGTGGAGCAGTACTTC
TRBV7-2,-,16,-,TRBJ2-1,CASSPRSRERYNEQFF,TGTGCCAGCAGCCCACGCTCCCGGGAGAGGTACAATGAGCAGTTCTTC
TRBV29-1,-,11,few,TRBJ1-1,CSAGIYTEAFF,TGCAGCGCTGGGATTTACACTGAAGCTTTCTTT
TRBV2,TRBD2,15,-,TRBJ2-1,CASSERLAAYNEQFF,TGTGCCAGCAGTGAGAGACTAGCCGCCTACAATGAGCAGTTCTTC
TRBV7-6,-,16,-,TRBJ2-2,CASSLLGGLLPGELFF,TGTGCCAGCAGCTTACTCGGGGGGCTATTACCCGGGGAGCTGTTTTTT
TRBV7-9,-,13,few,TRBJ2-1,CASSLGSGNEQFF,TGTGCCAGCAGCTTAGGGTCCGGGAATGAGCAGTTCTTC
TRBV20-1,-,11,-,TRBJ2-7,CSYYISHEQYF,TGCAGCTACTACATATCCCACGAGCAGTACTTC
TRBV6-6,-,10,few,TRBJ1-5,CASSSQPQHF,TGTGCCAGCAGTTCCCAGCCCCAGCATTTT
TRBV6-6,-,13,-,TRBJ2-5,CAIGGDYQETQYF,TGTGCCATTGGTGGCGACTATCAAGAGACCCAGTACTTC
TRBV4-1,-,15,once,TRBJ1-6,CASSQLRSQNSPLHF,TGCGCCAGCAGCCAACTACGATCACAAAATTCACCCCTCCACTTT
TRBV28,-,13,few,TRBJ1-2,CASSLLANYGYTF,TGTGCCAGCAGTTTGCTTGCTAACTATGGCTACACCTTC
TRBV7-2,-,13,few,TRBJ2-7,CASSLGISYEQYF,TGTGCCAGCAGCTTAGGCATCTCCTACGAGCAGTACTTC
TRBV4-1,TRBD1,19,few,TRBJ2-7,CASSQISPRVGRGHYEQYF,TGCGCCAGCAGCCAAATCTCCCCTAGAGTGGGCAGGGGGCACTACGAGCAGTACTTC
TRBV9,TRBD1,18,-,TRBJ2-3,CASSPIGTGMAPADTQYF,TGTGCCAGCAGCCCTATCGGGACAGGGATGGCCCCAGCAGATACGCAGTATTTT
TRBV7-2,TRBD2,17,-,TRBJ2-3,CASSSTPSGRPADTQYF,TGTGCCAGCAGCTCGACCCCTAGCGGACGCCCCGCAGATACGCAGTATTTT
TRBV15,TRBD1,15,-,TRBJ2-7,CATSRNPGQGGEQYF,TGTGCCACCAGCAGAAACCCGGGACAGGGCGGCGAGCAGTACTTC
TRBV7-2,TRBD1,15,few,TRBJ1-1,CASEGQGLANTEAFF,TGTGCCAGCGAGGGACAGGGGTTGGCGAACACTGAAGCTTTCTTT
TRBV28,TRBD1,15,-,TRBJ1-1,CASRGQGAPNTEAFF,TGTGCCAGCAGAGGACAGGGGGCGCCGAACACTGAAGCTTTCTTT
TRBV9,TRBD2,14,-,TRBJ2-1,CASSVVLASGEQFF,TGTGCCAGCAGCGTAGTACTAGCGTCCGGTGAGCAGTTCTTC
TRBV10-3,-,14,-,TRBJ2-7,CAISEGVQVDEQYF,TGTGCCATCAGTGAGGGGGTCCAAGTAGACGAGCAGTACTTC
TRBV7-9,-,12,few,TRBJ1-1,CANDRTNTEAFF,TGTGCCAACGACAGGACGAACACTGAAGCTTTCTTT
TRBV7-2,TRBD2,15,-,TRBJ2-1,CASSLAGFSYNEQFF,TGTGCCAGCAGCCTAGCGGGTTTCTCCTACAATGAGCAGTTCTTC
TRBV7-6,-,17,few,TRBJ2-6,CASSPQVSSSGANVLTF,TGTGCCAGCAGCCCCCAGGTGTCAAGCTCTGGGGCCAACGTCCTGACTTTC